A selection of T cell receptor beta chains follows, all from one sample in a study of beta chain features in type 1 diabetes. Assay used: immunoSEQ multiplex PCR; TCRdb lists only in-frame clones, some missing. In the table there are some 270,000 clones, roughly 10% of which are singletons. The sequencing sample was made of naive CD4+ T cells from blood. All receptors come from a man aged 30 to 39 with type 1 diabetes. Each CDR3 is given with its conserved first and last residue. A D gene is named only where the DNA matches it firmly. The listing skips clone size in some rows; elsewhere it reads once, few, many or a size class.

abundance	j_gene	v_gene	d_gene	CDR3nt	CDR3aa
NA	TRBJ2-7	TRBV6-5	NA	TGTGCCAGCAGTTACTCGGCAGGAGACAGCTACGAGCAGTACTTC	CASSYSAGDSYEQYF
few	TRBJ2-3	TRBV6-5	NA	TGTGCCAGCAGCCCTCTTCCTGATACGCAGTATTTT	CASSPLPDTQYF
NA	TRBJ2-7	TRBV18	NA	TGTGCCAGCTCACCGATGAACGGACCTCCGGGATTGGCGCAGTACTTC	CASSPMNGPPGLAQYF
few	TRBJ2-7	TRBV11-1	NA	TGTGCCAGCAGCTTCAACACAGGCCAATACGAGCAGTACTTC	CASSFNTGQYEQYF
NA	TRBJ1-4	TRBV5-1	TRBD1	TGCGCCAGCAGCTCCGGACAGGCCGAAAAACTGTTTTTT	CASSSGQAEKLFF
NA	TRBJ1-3	TRBV10-2	NA	TGCGCCAGCAGTGTCGGCAGGGGAACGGGAAACACCATATATTTT	CASSVGRGTGNTIYF
NA	TRBJ1-4	TRBV4-2	TRBD1	TGTGCCAGCAGCCCCCGACAGGGACCTAATGAAAAACTGTTTTTT	CASSPRQGPNEKLFF
NA	TRBJ2-3	TRBV4-2	NA	TGTGCCAGCAGCCAAGTAGCGCCGGGCGGGGTCCAGTATTTT	CASSQVAPGGVQYF
NA	TRBJ1-2	TRBV5-4	NA	TGTGCCAGCAGCTTGGCCTCGGAGGGGAACTATGGCTACACCTTC	CASSLASEGNYGYTF
NA	TRBJ2-2	TRBV28	NA	TGTGCCAGCAGTTCCGGACAGCTCAAAGGGGAGCTGTTTTTT	CASSSGQLKGELFF
few	TRBJ2-7	TRBV7-9	NA	TGTGCCAGCAGCTTAGAGGCCAGGGGAATTTCCTACGAGCAGTACTTC	CASSLEARGISYEQYF
NA	TRBJ1-4	TRBV7-9	TRBD1	TGTGCCAGCAGTCGGGGACAGCTCAATTGGGCAACTAATGAAAAACTGTTTTTT	CASSRGQLNWATNEKLFF
NA	TRBJ2-7	TRBV5-1	NA	TGCGCCAGCAGCCTTGTCCCCACAGGGGAGCAGTACTTC	CASSLVPTGEQYF
few	TRBJ2-5	TRBV2	NA	TGTGCCAGCCGCTTTGCGGGGACGGAGACCCAGTACTTC	CASRFAGTETQYF
few	TRBJ2-5	TRBV28	TRBD2	TGTGCAGCCGGACAGGGAGGTAGCGGGGGGGCCGCCCACTTC	CAAGQGGSGGAAHF
few	TRBJ2-7	TRBV28	NA	TGTGCCAGCAGAGCAGGGTACGAGCAGTACTTC	CASRAGYEQYF
NA	TRBJ2-3	TRBV10-3	NA	TGTGCCATCAGTGGCCAGGGGGGCTCGACCTACACAGATACGCAGTATTTT	CAISGQGGSTYTDTQYF
few	TRBJ2-7	TRBV14	NA	TGTGCCAGCAGCCAAGAAGGGGGGGGTTCCTACGAGCAGTACTTC	CASSQEGGGSYEQYF
few	TRBJ2-1	TRBV18	TRBD2	TGTGCCAGCTCACCACCGGAGGGGCTAGCGGGTACGAATGAGCAGTTCTTC	CASSPPEGLAGTNEQFF
few	TRBJ2-5	TRBV4-1	TRBD1	TGCGCCAGCAGCCACCGGGACAGCCAAGAGACCCAGTACTTC	CASSHRDSQETQYF
NA	TRBJ1-1	TRBV5-4	NA	TGTGCCAGCAGCTTCTTCCTCAACACTGAAGCTTTCTTT	CASSFFLNTEAFF
few	TRBJ2-1	TRBV5-1	NA	TGCGCCAGCAGCTTGGATGGCAGGGACTCCTACAATGAGCAGTTCTTC	CASSLDGRDSYNEQFF
few	TRBJ1-1	TRBV29-1	NA	TGCAGCGGTCGGGGAATTTGGGACACTGAAGCTTTCTTT	CSGRGIWDTEAFF
NA	TRBJ2-5	TRBV6-1	NA	TGTGCCAGCAGCGGGACTCCTCAAGAGACCCAGTACTTC	CASSGTPQETQYF